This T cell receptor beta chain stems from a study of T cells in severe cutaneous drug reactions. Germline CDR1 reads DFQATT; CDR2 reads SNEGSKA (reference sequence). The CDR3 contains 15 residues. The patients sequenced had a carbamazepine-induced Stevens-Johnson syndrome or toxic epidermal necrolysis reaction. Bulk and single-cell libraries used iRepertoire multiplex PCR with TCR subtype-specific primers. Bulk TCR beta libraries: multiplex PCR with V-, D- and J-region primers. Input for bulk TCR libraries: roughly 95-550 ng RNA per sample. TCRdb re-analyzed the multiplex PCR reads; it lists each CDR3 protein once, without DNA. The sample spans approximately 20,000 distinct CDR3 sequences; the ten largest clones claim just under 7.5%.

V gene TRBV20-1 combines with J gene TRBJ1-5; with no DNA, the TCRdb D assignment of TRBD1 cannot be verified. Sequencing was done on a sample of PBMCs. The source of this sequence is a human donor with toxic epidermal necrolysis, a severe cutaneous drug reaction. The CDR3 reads CSARGQTYSNQPQHF.